This T cell receptor (beta chain) was obtained from a study of cytomegalovirus exposure and HLA in healthy donors. General study results and limits: Reports credit the classifier with highly specific, highly sensitive diagnosis of cytomegalovirus status.

Germline V lookup: CDR1 SGHDT, CDR2 YYEEEE. The CDR3 is made up of 15 amino acids. Trimming cost V 3 bases and J 2 bases, with 14 bases left between them. Concerning this clone itself: As yet, its antigen is unknown.

It was with 60 Vbeta and 13 Jbeta primers that the PCR ran. Repertoires were generated with immunoSEQ multiplex PCR, while TCRdb's copy carries only in-frame clones and drops some. The sample lists roughly 100,000 clones, 60% to 85% seen once, with roughly 5.7% in the top ten. The chain joins TRBV5-6 to TRBJ1-2, with D perhaps TRBD1 (5 bases). The TCR sequence derives from a male donor in good health and CMV-seronegative. The sample comprised PBMCs. Written as DNA, the CDR3 is TGTGCCAGCAGCTATCCCGGGGGGGGGAACTATGGCTACACCTTC. This translates into CASSYPGGGNYGYTF.